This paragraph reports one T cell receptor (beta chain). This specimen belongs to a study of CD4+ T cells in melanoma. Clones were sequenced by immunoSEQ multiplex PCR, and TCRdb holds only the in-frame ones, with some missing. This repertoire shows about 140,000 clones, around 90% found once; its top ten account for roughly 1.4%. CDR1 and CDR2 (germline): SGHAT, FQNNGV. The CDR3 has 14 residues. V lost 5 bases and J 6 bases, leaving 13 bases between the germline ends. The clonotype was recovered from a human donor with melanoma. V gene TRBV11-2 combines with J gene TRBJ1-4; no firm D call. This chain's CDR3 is CASSLRRTDEKLFF. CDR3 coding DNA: TGTGCCAGCAGCCTGAGACGGACTGATGAAAAACTGTTTTTT.